This T cell receptor beta chain was recorded in a study of coeliac disease. Study observations and caveats: Lower clonality than controls marked TRB and TRG repertoires from active celiac intraepithelial and lamina propria samples. The authors considered this approach unsuitable for unbiased detection of gliadin-specific T cells. Only 1 of 6 controls, but about 55% of the 18 coeliac samples, showed published gliadin-specific TRB sequences. Few TRB amino acid sequences were shared between samples; most were unique.

In germline, CDR1 is SGHDT, CDR2 YYEEEE. This CDR3 has 17 amino acids. V dropped 1 base and J dropped 0 bases, with 14 bases sitting between them. Concerning this clone: As yet, its antigen is unknown.

Libraries were prepared by immunoSEQ multiplex PCR; TCRdb keeps only in-frame clonotypes and omits some of them. The sample has approximately 4,400 clones, 64% seen once. This TCR derives from a woman aged 25 to 39 without celiac disease. Specimen: lymphocytes from the gut lamina propria. The J gene is TRBJ2-1, the V gene TRBV5-6; possibly TRBD1 for D (6 bases). As DNA, the CDR3 is TGTGCCAGCAGCTTGCTCGGACAGAAGAGCTCCTACAATGAGCAGTTCTTC. Translated: CASSLLGQKSSYNEQFF.